These T cell receptor beta chains were read from a single sample in a study of blood T cell repertoires in COVID-19. Sequenced by immunoSEQ multiplex PCR; TCRdb stores in-frame clones only, minus some. The sample contains about 190,000 clones, about four fifths of which appear only once. Sequences were obtained from peripheral blood. All receptors derive from a woman between 65 and 79 years old with active or convalescent COVID-19. Each CDR3 is given with its conserved first and last residue. D genes are given only for firm matches. The size of a clone is reported for some rows only, either as once, few or many, or as a class for expanded clones.

j_call d_call v_call clone_size cdr3_aa cdr3_nt
TRBJ2-3 . TRBV7-3 . CASSSEGTSTDTQYF TGTGCCAGCAGCTCCGAGGGGACTTCCACAGATACGCAGTATTTT
TRBJ2-1 TRBD2 TRBV11-3 . CASSLVGGRAKGEQFF TGTGCCAGCAGCTTAGTCGGCGGGAGGGCCAAAGGTGAGCAGTTCTTC
TRBJ2-7 . TRBV27 once CASSPSPPPPGQYF TGTGCCAGCAGTCCCAGTCCACCGCCCCCGGGGCAGTACTTC
TRBJ1-1 TRBD1 TRBV5-6 . CASSLFGTGFRDTEAFF TGTGCCAGCAGCTTATTTGGGACAGGGTTTCGTGACACTGAAGCTTTCTTT
TRBJ2-4 TRBD1 TRBV18 . CASSPRGTGLNIQYF TGTGCCAGCTCACCCCGGGGGACAGGCTTAAACATTCAGTACTTC
TRBJ1-2 . TRBV6-5 . CASRDSFNPYGYTF TGTGCCAGCAGGGACAGCTTCAATCCCTATGGCTACACCTTC
TRBJ1-5 . TRBV6-5 few CASSTQGIWQPQHF TGTGCCAGCAGTACCCAGGGGATCTGGCAGCCCCAGCATTTT
TRBJ2-7 . TRBV2 . CASRASYEQYF TGTGCCAGCAGGGCCTCATACGAGCAGTACTTC
TRBJ2-5 . TRBV5-4 . CASSLSEVRQETQYF TGTGCCAGCAGCTTGTCGGAGGTTAGGCAGGAGACCCAGTACTTC
TRBJ1-1 . TRBV2 . CASSDGGGDTEAFF TGTGCCAGCAGTGATGGGGGAGGGGACACTGAAGCTTTCTTT
TRBJ1-6 . TRBV19 many CASSIGRGSPLHF TGTGCCAGTAGTATAGGCCGCGGTTCACCCCTCCACTTT
TRBJ2-5 . TRBV6-5 . CASTPGYGWKTQYF TGTGCCAGCACCCCAGGGTACGGGTGGAAGACCCAGTACTTC
TRBJ1-6 TRBD1 TRBV19 . CASSPVDRGFYSPLHF TGTGCCAGTAGTCCCGTGGACAGGGGTTTCTATTCACCCCTCCACTTT
TRBJ2-7 . TRBV19 . CARAQGSYEQYF TGTGCCAGGGCACAGGGATCCTACGAGCAGTACTTC
TRBJ2-7 TRBD2 TRBV12-5 . CASGGSGRATSYEQYF TGTGCTAGTGGGGGTAGCGGGAGGGCCACGTCCTACGAGCAGTACTTC
TRBJ2-2 TRBD1 TRBV5-1 . CASSLSQTGAAGELFF TGCGCCAGCAGCTTGTCCCAGACAGGGGCGGCCGGGGAGCTGTTTTTT
TRBJ2-7 TRBD1 TRBV19 . CASSDPGTGQHEQYF TGTGCCAGTAGTGACCCCGGGACAGGGCAACACGAGCAGTACTTC
TRBJ1-2 . TRBV7-9 many CASSFDYYGYTF TGTGCCAGCAGCTTCGACTACTATGGCTACACCTTC
TRBJ2-1 TRBD2 TRBV7-6 few CASSSGMGGGYNEQFF TGTGCCAGCAGCTCAGGCATGGGGGGGGGATACAATGAGCAGTTCTTC
TRBJ2-1 . TRBV5-1 . CASSLGGGSHNEQFF TGCGCCAGCAGCTTGGGGGGCGGATCCCACAATGAGCAGTTCTTC
TRBJ2-1 TRBD2 TRBV5-4 few CASSLGTAGGSYNEQFF TGTGCCAGCAGCTTGGGGACGGCGGGAGGTTCCTACAATGAGCAGTTCTTC
TRBJ1-1 TRBD1 TRBV18 . CASSPPKTGGLTEAFF TGTGCCAGCTCACCACCGAAAACAGGGGGGCTCACTGAAGCTTTCTTT
TRBJ2-6 . TRBV3-1/TRBV3-2 . CASTPRVGANVLTF TGTGCCAGCACCCCTCGGGTTGGGGCCAACGTCCTGACTTTC
TRBJ2-5 . TRBV5-4 once CASCIAGQETQYF TGTGCCAGCTGCATCGCGGGGCAAGAGACCCAGTACTTC
TRBJ2-3 TRBD2 TRBV27 . CASSWGLAGSDTQYF TGTGCCAGCAGTTGGGGACTAGCGGGATCAGATACGCAGTATTTT
TRBJ2-1 TRBD2 TRBV6-2/TRBV6-3 . CASSLGLAGVKFF TGTGCCAGCAGTTTAGGACTAGCGGGAGTCAAGTTCTTC
TRBJ2-3 TRBD2 TRBV5-4 . CASSSGTSSTDTQYF TGTGCCAGCAGCTCGGGGACTAGCAGTACAGATACGCAGTATTTT
TRBJ1-2 . TRBV29-1 . CSVGEGVGGGYGYTF TGCAGCGTTGGGGAGGGTGTCGGAGGGGGGTATGGCTACACCTTC
TRBJ2-7 . TRBV4-2 . CASSHTTDLSYEQYF TGTGCCAGCAGCCACACGACAGACCTCTCCTACGAGCAGTACTTC
TRBJ1-6 . TRBV9 once CASSRQDRPSGPLHF TGTGCCAGCAGCCGTCAGGACAGACCATCAGGGCCCCTCCACTTT
TRBJ2-5 TRBD1 TRBV28 . CASSLPTGGGETQYF TGTGCCAGCAGTTTGCCAACAGGGGGCGGCGAGACCCAGTACTTC
TRBJ1-1 . TRBV7-3 . CARPARGGVLNTEAFF TGTGCCCGCCCAGCTAGGGGGGGGGTTTTGAACACTGAAGCTTTCTTT
TRBJ2-5 TRBD1 TRBV7-8 . CASSGRGPETQYF TGTGCCAGCAGCGGCAGGGGGCCAGAGACCCAGTACTTC
TRBJ1-5 . TRBV30 . CAWGTDRINQPQHF TGTGCCTGGGGTACCGACAGAATCAATCAGCCCCAGCATTTT
TRBJ2-3 . TRBV27 . CASSLKGRGLATDTQYF TGTGCCAGCAGTTTAAAGGGGAGGGGGTTGGCCACAGATACGCAGTATTTT
TRBJ1-1 . TRBV25-1 . CASSESARAFF TGTGCCAGCAGTGAATCCGCGAGAGCTTTCTTT
TRBJ1-6 TRBD1 TRBV2 . CASRQGAASSPLHF TGTGCCAGCAGACAGGGGGCGGCTAGTTCACCCCTCCACTTT